This T cell receptor beta chain was profiled in a study of PD-1 blockade in mismatch repair-deficient tumors. About the research overall: Patients had about a dozen mismatch repair-deficient cancer types, all previously treated and progressing.

Mismatch repair deficiency was confirmed in all patients, by PCR or immunohistochemistry. The TCR-sequenced patients were a few responders to pembrolizumab. Notes on the study in general: Tumor-resident clones, often undetectable pretreatment in blood, expanded then contracted after pembrolizumab.

V was trimmed by 0 bases and J by 9 bases, leaving 12 bases between them. This CDR3 is built from 14 residues. Looked up from germline, CDR1 is MNHNS and CDR2 is SASEGT. Clones were read by immunoSEQ multiplex PCR, and TCRdb kept only the in-frame ones, dropping some. The table records about 19,000 clones, more than 65% of them present only once. On this clone itself: Its target is unknown.

The sample was PBMCs, taken 52 weeks after starting pembrolizumab. This receptor was taken from an adult with mismatch repair-deficient cancer. The gene calls are TRBV6-1 and TRBJ2-1; unclear D gene. CDR3 amino acids: CASSEAGYLSEQFF. The CDR3 bases are TGTGCCAGCAGTGAAGCGGGCTACCTTTCTGAGCAGTTCTTC.